This T cell receptor beta chain was found in a study of blood T cell repertoires in COVID-19. Study-wide context: The samples span acute and convalescent COVID-19 from the United States, Italy and Spain.

Sequencing used immunoSEQ multiplex PCR; TCRdb keeps in-frame clones, though not all of them. The sample holds approximately 210,000 clones, 80% to 90% seen once. The germline V and J ends were trimmed by 0 bases and 5 bases, with 15 bases remaining between them. Germline CDR1 is SGDLS and CDR2 is YYNGEE. The CDR3 contains 17 residues. The V and J genes are TRBV9 and TRBJ1-6, with a weak D call TRBD1 (6 bases). The sequenced sample was peripheral blood. The receptor's source is a woman in her seventies with acute or convalescent COVID-19. In nucleotides, the CDR3 is TGTGCCAGCAGCGTAGGGGGGGGCGGAAGGAATAATTCACCCCTCCACTTT. Translation gives CASSVGGGGRNNSPLHF.